The 11 T cell receptor beta chains reported below all come from one sample, sequenced in a study of T cells in women clearing cervical HPV infection. The assay was immunoSEQ multiplex PCR, and TCRdb's table has in-frame clones only and misses some. The sample table includes 46,000 or so clones. The sequenced material came from blood buffy coat. All receptors come from a woman between 18 and 70 years old with a cervical HPV16 infection that either progressed to CIN3+ or cleared (not recorded which).

With respect to this clone: The read finishes 3 residues shy of the CDR3 end, and the germline J gene is used to complete it. The chain links TRBV18 to TRBJ1-2, with a tentative D call TRBD1 (5 bases). Germline-derived CDR1 and CDR2 are KGHSH and LQKENI. The CDR3 is 16 amino acids. Partial CDR3 DNA: TGTGCCAGCTCACCTCCGACTAGCGGGACCGACAATGAC. It yields the protein CASSPPTSGTDND. The whole CDR3 region reads CASSPPTSGTDNDYTF.

Comments on this clone: The DNA ends 3 residues before the CDR3 does, and the rest of the CDR3 is filled in from the germline J gene. The rearrangement links TRBV14 to TRBJ1-6; the match to TRBD1 covers 8 bases. CDR1 and CDR2 (germline): SGHDN, FVKESK. V was clipped by 4 bases and J by 8 bases; unmatched bases: 10. The CDR3 spans 16 residues. CDR3 amino acids: CASSRGTGTGYSPLHF. The sequenced part of the CDR3 DNA is TGTGCCAGCAGCCGGGGGACCGGGACAGGCTATTCACCC.

Notes on this clone: The observed sequence ends 3 residues before the CDR3 terminus, with the missing tail filled in from the germline J gene. The chain combines TRBV20-1 with TRBJ2-3; 14 bases map to TRBD2. CDR3 length: 14 amino acids. V lost 6 bases, J lost 5 bases, and 4 bases stayed unmatched. CDR1 is DFQATT and CDR2 is SNEGSKA in the germline V gene (reference sequence). The sequenced CDR3 bases are TGCAGTGCGTCGACTAGCGGGGGGGAAGATACG. Its protein product is CSASTSGGEDT. The CDR3 in full is CSASTSGGEDTQYF.

For this clone: The missing CDR3 end, 3 residues past where the read stops, is filled in from the germline J gene. J is TRBJ1-2 and V is TRBV10-3, with D perhaps matching TRBD1 (5 bases). Germline lookup yields CDR1 ENHRY and CDR2 SYGVKD. CDR3 size: 14 residues. V lost 4 bases and J 5 bases, leaving 14 bases between the germline ends. The CDR3 here is CAISAGGNLYGYTF. The part of the CDR3 DNA that was read is TGTGCCATCAGTGCCGGGGGGAACCTTTATGGC.

With regard to this clone: The CDR3 end lies 3 residues beyond the end of the read and is filled in from the germline J gene. The chain carries TRBV30 and TRBJ2-2; 10 nucleotides align to TRBD2. V shed 3 bases and J 3 bases; nucleotides not matched to a gene: 7. The CDR3 has 16 residues. CDR1 GTSNPN and CDR2 SVGIG come from the germline V gene (reference sequence). The chain's CDR3 is CAWRFMGTSDTGELFF. CDR3 DNA (partial): TGTGCCTGGAGGTTTATGGGGACTAGCGACACCGGGGAG.

Regarding this clone: The observed sequence ends 3 residues before the CDR3 terminus, with the missing tail filled in from the germline J gene. V is TRBV5-1 and J is TRBJ2-5; 9 nucleotides align to TRBD2. This CDR3 is built from 15 residues. Germline CDR1 is SGHRS and CDR2 is YFSETQ. The V segment lost 7 bases and the J segment 2 bases; nucleotides outside the gene matches: 9. CDR3 sequence: CASSQLAGIQETQYF. CDR3 DNA, as far as it was read: TGCGCCAGCTCCCAGCTAGCGGGGATTCAAGAGACC.

On this clone itself: The read is 3 residues too short to cover the CDR3 end, so that end is filled in from the germline J gene. The J gene is TRBJ2-3, the V gene TRBV19; tentative D call: TRBD2 (5 bases). The CDR3 contains 12 residues. The germline V gene encodes CDR1 LNHDA and CDR2 SQIVND (reference sequence). Trimming left V 7 bases short and J 8 bases short, with 13 bases between. The sequenced CDR3 bases are TGTGCCAGTACCTCGGACTGGACTACG. Amino acids: CASTSDWTT. The entire CDR3 protein is CASTSDWTTQYF.

A word on this clone: The observed sequence ends 3 residues before the CDR3 terminus, with the missing tail filled in from the germline J gene. The gene calls are TRBV7-9 and TRBJ1-4; 7 bases fit TRBD1. The CDR3 consists of 14 residues. V shed 3 bases and J 8 bases; nucleotides not matched to a gene: 6. The germline CDR1 and CDR2 sequences are SEHNR and FQNEAQ (reference sequence). Here the CDR3 reads CASSFSGQDEKLFF. The DNA read from the CDR3 is TGTGCCAGCAGCTTCTCCGGACAGGACGAAAAA. Complete variable domain (other parts from reference TRBV7-9 and TRBJ1-4): DTGVSQNPRHKITKRGQNVTFRCDPISEHNRLYWYRQTLGQGPEFLTYFQNEAQLEKSRLLSDRFSAERPKGSFSTLEIQRTEQGDSAMYLCASSFSGQDEKLFFGSGTQLSVL.

Turning to this clone: The CDR3 is cut off 3 residues early in the read; its end comes from the germline J gene. The chain links TRBV19 to TRBJ2-4; TRBD2 matches at 8 bases. CDR1 and CDR2 (germline): LNHDA, SQIVND (reference sequence). The CDR3 sequence is 11 residues long. CDR3 bases read: TGTGCCAGTACCCACCGGGGGGGT. It encodes CASTHRGG. In full, the CDR3 is CASTHRGGQYF.

With regard to this clone: The read terminates 3 residues before the CDR3 end, so the remaining end is supplied by the germline J gene. This chain uses TRBV7-8 with TRBJ2-2, with unresolved D. The V and J ends lost 2 bases and 4 bases respectively, with 11 bases between them. CDR1 is SGHVS and CDR2 is FQNEAQ in the germline V gene. The CDR3 sequence is 15 residues long. The CDR3 spells CASSLIQTSTGELFF. The sequenced part of the CDR3 DNA is TGTGCCAGCAGCTTAATACAGACCTCCACCGGGGAG. Using reference TRBV7-8 and TRBJ2-2 for the parts outside the CDR3, the full variable domain is GAGVSQSPRYKVAKRGQDVALRCDPISGHVSLFWYQQALGQGPEFLTYFQNEAQLDKSGLPSDRFFAERPEGSVSTLKIQRTQQEDSAVYLCASSLIQTSTGELFFGEGSRLTVL.

Notes on this clone: The CDR3 goes on 3 residues after the read ends, and that part is filled in from the germline J gene. The chain uses TRBV7-9 and TRBJ2-7; 7 bases align to TRBD2. With 4 bases clipped from V and 3 bases from J, the junction kept 9 bases outside the gene matches. CDR1 is SEHNR and CDR2 is FQNEAQ in the germline V gene (reference sequence). The CDR3 contains 15 residues. CDR3 bases read: TGTGCCAGCAGCTCCCGGGGAGGGAGATTCTACGAG. Translated: CASSSRGGRFYE. The whole CDR3 sequence reads CASSSRGGRFYEQYF.